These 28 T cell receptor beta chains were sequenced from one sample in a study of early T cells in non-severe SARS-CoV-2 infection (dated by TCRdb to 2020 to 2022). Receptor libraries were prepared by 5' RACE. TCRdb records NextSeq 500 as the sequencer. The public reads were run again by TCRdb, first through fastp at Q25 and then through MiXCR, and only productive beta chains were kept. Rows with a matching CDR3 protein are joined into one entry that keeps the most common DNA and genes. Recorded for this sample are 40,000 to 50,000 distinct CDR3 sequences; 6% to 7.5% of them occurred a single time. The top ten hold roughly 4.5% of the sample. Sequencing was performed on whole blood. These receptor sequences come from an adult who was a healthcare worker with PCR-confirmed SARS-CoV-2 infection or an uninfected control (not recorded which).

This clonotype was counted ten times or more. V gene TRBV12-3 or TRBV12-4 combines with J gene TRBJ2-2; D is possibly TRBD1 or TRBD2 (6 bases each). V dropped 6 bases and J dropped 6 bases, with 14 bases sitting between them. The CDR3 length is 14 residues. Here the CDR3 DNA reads TGTGCCAGCAGCCCCGGGGGCGGGTCCGGGGAGCTGTTTTTT. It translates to CASSPGGGSGELFF.

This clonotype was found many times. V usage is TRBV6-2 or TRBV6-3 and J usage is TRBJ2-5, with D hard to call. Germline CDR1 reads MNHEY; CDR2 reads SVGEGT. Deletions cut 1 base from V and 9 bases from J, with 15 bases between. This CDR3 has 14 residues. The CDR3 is CASSYLAAPRAQYF. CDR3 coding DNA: TGTGCCAGCAGTTACTTGGCCGCCCCTAGGGCCCAGTACTTC.

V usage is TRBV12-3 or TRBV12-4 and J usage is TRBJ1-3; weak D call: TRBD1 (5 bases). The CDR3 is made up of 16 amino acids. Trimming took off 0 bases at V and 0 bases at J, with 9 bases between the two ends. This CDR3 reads CASSLAGPSSGNTIYF. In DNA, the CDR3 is TGTGCCAGCAGTTTAGCGGGACCGAGCTCTGGAAACACCATATATTTT.

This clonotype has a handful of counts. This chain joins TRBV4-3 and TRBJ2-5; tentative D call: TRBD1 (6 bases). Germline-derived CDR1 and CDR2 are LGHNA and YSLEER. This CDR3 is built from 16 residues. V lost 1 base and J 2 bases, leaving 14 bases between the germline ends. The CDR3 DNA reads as TGCGCCAGCAGCCAAGGCTTACAGGGAATTCAAGAGACCCAGTACTTC. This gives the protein CASSQGLQGIQETQYF.

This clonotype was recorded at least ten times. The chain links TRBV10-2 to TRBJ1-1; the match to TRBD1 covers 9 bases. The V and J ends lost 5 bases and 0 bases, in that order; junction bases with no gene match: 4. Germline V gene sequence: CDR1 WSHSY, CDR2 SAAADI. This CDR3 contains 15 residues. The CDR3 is CASSPRTGVNTEAFF. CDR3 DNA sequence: TGCGCCAGCAGTCCCCGGACAGGGGTGAACACTGAAGCTTTCTTT.

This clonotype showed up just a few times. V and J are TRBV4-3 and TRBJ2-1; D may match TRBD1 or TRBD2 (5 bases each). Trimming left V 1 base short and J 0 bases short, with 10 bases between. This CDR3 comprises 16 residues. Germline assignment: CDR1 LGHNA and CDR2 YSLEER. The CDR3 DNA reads TGCGCCAGCAGCCAAGGGGACGAAGCCTCCTACAATGAGCAGTTCTTC. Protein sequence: CASSQGDEASYNEQFF.

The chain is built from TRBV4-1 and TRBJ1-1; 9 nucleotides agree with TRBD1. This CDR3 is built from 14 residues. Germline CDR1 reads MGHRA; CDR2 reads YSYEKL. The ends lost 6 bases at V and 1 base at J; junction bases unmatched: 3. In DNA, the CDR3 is TGCGCCAGCAGACCGGGACAGGGGAACACTGAAGCTTTCTTT. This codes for CASRPGQGNTEAFF.

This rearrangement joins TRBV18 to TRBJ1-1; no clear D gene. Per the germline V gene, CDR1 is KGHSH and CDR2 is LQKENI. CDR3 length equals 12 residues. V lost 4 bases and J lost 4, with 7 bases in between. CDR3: CASSLLPTEAFF. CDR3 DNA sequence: TGTGCCAGCTCACTGCTCCCCACTGAAGCTTTCTTT. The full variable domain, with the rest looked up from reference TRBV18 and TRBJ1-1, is NAGVMQNPRHLVRRRGQEARLRCSPMKGHSHVYWYRQLPEEGLKFMVYLQKENIIDESGMPKERFSAEFPKEGPSILRIQQVVRGDSAAYFCASSLLPTEAFFGQGTRLTVV.

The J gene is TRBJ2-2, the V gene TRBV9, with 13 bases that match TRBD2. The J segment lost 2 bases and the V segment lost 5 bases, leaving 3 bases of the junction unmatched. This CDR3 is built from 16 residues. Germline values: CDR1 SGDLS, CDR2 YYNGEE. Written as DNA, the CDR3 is TGTGCCAGCAGAGGACTAGCGGGGGCAAACACCGGGGAGCTGTTTTTT. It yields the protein CASRGLAGANTGELFF.

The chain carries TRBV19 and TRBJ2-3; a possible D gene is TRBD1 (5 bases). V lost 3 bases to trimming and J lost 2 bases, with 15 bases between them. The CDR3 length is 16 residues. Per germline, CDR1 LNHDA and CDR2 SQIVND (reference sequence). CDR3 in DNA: TGTGCCAGTAGTATTCGGTACGGCAGGGACACAGATACGCAGTATTTT. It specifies CASSIRYGRDTDTQYF.

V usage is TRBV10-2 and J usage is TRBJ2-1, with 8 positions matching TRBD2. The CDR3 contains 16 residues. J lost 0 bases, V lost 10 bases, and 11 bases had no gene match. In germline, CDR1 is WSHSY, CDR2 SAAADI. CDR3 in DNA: TGCGCCACCGAAGACATAGCGGGAAACTCCTACAATGAGCAGTTCTTC. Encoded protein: CATEDIAGNSYNEQFF.

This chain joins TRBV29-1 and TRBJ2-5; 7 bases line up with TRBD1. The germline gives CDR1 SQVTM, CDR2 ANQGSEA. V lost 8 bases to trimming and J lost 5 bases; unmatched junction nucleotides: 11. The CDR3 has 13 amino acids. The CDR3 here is CSFSTGSGETQYF. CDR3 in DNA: TGCAGCTTTTCGACAGGGTCGGGCGAGACCCAGTACTTC. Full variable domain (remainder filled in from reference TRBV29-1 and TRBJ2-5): SAVISQKPSRDICQRGTSLTIQCQVDSQVTMMFWYRQQPGQSLTLIATANQGSEATYESGFVIDKFPISRPNLTFSTLTVSNMSPEDSSIYLCSFSTGSGETQYFGPGTRLLVL.

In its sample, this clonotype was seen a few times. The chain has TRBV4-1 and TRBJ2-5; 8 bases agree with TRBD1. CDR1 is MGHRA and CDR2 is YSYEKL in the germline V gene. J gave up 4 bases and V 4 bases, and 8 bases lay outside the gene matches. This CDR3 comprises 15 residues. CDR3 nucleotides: TGCGCCAGCAGCCCTATGTCAGGGGGCTCAGAGACCCAGTACTTC. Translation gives CASSPMSGGSETQYF.

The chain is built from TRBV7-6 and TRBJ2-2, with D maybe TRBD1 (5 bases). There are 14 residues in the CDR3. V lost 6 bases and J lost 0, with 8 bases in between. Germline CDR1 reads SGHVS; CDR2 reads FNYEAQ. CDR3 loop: CASSNRPNTGELFF. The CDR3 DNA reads TGTGCCAGCAGTAACAGGCCGAACACCGGGGAGCTGTTTTTT.

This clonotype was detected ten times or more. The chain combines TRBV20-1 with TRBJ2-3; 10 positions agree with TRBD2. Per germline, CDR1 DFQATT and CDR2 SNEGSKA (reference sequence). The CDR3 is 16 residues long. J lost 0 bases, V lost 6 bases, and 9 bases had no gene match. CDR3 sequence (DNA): TGCAGTGCCGCGAGCGAACTAGCGGGAAGCACAGATACGCAGTATTTT. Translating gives CSAASELAGSTDTQYF.

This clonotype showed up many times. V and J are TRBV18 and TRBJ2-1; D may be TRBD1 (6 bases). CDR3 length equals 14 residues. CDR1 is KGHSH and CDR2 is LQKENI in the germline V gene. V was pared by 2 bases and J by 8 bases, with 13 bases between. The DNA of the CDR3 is TGTGCCAGCTCACCAAACAGGGCCAGGGATGAGCAGTTCTTC. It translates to CASSPNRARDEQFF.

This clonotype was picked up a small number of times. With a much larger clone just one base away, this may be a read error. Written as DNA, the CDR3 is TGTGCCAGCAGTGACAGGGAATCCTACGAGCAGTACTTC. Its protein product is CASSDRESYEQYF. The rearrangement links TRBV6-2 or TRBV6-3 to TRBJ2-7, with TRBD1 matching over 7 bases. V lost 5 bases to trimming and J lost 1 base; unmatched junction nucleotides: 2. Germline loops: CDR1 MNHEY, CDR2 SVGEGT. The CDR3 length is 13 residues.

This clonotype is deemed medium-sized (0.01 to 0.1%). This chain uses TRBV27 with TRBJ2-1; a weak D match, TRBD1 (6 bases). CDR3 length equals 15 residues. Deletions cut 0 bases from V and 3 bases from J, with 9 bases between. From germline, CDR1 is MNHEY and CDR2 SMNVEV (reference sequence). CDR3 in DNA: TGTGCCAGCAGTTTATCTCAGGGGAGCTACAATGAGCAGTTCTTC. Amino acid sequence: CASSLSQGSYNEQFF.

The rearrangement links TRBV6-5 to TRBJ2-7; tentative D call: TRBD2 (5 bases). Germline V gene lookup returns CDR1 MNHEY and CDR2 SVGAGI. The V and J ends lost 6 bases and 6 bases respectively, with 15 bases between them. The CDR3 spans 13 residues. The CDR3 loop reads CASSLDGGPEQYF. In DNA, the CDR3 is TGTGCCAGCAGCCTTGACGGAGGTCCCGAGCAGTACTTC.

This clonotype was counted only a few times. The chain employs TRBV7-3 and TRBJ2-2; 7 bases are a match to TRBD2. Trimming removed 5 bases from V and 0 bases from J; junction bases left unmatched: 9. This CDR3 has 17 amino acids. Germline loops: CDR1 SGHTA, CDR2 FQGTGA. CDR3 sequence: CASSPLAGDANTGELFF. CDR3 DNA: TGTGCCAGCAGCCCCCTTGCGGGGGATGCGAACACCGGGGAGCTGTTTTTT.

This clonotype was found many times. CDR3 nucleotide sequence: TGTGCCACAGTAGCGGAGAACTACAATGAGCAGTTCTTC. As protein: CATVAENYNEQFF. This chain uses TRBV10-3 with TRBJ2-1; a possible D gene is TRBD2 (6 bases). The CDR3 loop spans 13 amino acids. In germline, CDR1 is ENHRY, CDR2 SYGVKD. V lost 10 bases and J lost 3, with 13 bases in between.

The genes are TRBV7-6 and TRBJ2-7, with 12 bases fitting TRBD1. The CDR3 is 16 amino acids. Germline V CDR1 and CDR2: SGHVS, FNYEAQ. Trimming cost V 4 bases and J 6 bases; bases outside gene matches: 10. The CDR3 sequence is CASSSPDGTGGGEQYF. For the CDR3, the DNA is TGTGCCAGCAGCTCGCCGGACGGGACAGGGGGCGGCGAGCAGTACTTC.

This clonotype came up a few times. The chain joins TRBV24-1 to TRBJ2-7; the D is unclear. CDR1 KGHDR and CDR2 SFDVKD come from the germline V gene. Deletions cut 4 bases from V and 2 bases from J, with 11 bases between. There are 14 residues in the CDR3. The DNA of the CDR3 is TGTGCCACCAGTGACCCCGGGCCCCCCTACGAGCAGTACTTC. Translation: CATSDPGPPYEQYF.

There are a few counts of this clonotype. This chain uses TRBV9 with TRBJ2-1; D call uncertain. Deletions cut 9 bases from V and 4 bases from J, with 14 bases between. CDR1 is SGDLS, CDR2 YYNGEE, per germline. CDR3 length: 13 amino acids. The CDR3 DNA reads TGTGCCACCGTGGCGGTTTATTACAATGAGCAGTTCTTC. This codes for CATVAVYYNEQFF.

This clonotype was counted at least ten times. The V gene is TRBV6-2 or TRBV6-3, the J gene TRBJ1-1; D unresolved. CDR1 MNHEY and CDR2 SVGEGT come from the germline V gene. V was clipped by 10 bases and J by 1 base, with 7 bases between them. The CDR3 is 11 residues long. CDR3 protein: CANRGNTEAFF. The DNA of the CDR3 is TGTGCCAACAGAGGGAACACTGAAGCTTTCTTT.

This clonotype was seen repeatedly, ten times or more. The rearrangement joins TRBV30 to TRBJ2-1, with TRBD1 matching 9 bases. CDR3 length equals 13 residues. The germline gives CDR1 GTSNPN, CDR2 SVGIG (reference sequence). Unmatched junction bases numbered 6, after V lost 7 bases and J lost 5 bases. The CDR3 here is CALNRGPNNEQFF. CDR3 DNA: TGTGCCTTAAACAGGGGGCCCAACAATGAGCAGTTCTTC. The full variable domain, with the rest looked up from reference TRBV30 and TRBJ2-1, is SQTIHQWPATLVQPVGSPLSLECTVEGTSNPNLYWYRQAAGRGLQLLFYSVGIGQISSEVPQNLSASRPQDRQFILSSKKLLLSDSGFYLCALNRGPNNEQFFGPGTRLTVL.

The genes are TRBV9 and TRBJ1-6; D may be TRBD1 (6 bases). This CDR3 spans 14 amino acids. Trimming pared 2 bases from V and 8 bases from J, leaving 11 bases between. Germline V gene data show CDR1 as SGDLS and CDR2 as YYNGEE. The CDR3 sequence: CASSVRQEDSPLHF. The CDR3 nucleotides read TGTGCCAGCAGCGTTCGACAGGAGGATTCACCCCTCCACTTT.

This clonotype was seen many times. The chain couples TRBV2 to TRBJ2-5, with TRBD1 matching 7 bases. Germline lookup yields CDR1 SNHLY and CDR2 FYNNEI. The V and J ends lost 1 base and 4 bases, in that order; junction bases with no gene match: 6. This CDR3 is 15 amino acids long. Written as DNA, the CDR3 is TGTGCCAGCAGTGAAGTAGTAGGGGGCGCAGAGACCCAGTACTTC. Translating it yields CASSEVVGGAETQYF.